These 16 T cell receptor beta chains were sequenced from one sample in a study of T cells expressing NK-cell markers. Following a re-call of the 5' RACE reads, TCRdb has one entry per CDR3 protein and lacks DNA. Its clone listing holds about 430,000 distinct CDR3 sequences. Sequenced sample: blood T cells: a sorted CD56 or NKG2C T cell subset, CD4+ or CD8+ T cells, or bulk PBMC T cells (not recorded which). The receptors were sampled from a woman aged 50 to 65 in good health.

The J gene is TRBJ2-1, the V gene TRBV24-1. From germline, CDR1 is KGHDR and CDR2 SFDVKD. This CDR3 has 16 amino acids. Here the CDR3 reads CATSDLRTVQVNEQFF.

The gene calls are TRBV14 and TRBJ2-1. The germline V gene encodes CDR1 SGHDN and CDR2 FVKESK. The CDR3 runs 15 residues. CDR3 loop: CASSLRGGSYNEQFF.

The chain employs TRBV14 and TRBJ2-3; TCRdb names TRBD2, which stays unverified in the absence of DNA. Germline-derived CDR1 and CDR2 are SGHDN and FVKESK. The CDR3 length is 17 residues. CDR3 region: CASSQQLASRPTDTQYF.

The rearrangement joins TRBV3-1 to TRBJ2-7; without DNA, the TCRdb call of TRBD1 cannot be checked. The CDR3 is made up of 13 amino acids. Germline CDR1 reads LGHDT; CDR2 reads YNNKEL (reference sequence). This chain's CDR3 is CASDIGGGGEQYF.

CDR3 loop: CSVEEYYRLAGEDTQYF. V usage is TRBV29-1 and J usage is TRBJ2-3; TCRdb calls TRBD2, which cannot be checked without DNA. From germline, CDR1 is SQVTM and CDR2 ANQGSEA. The CDR3 loop spans 17 amino acids.

The chain couples TRBV4-2 to TRBJ1-5. The CDR3 consists of 15 residues. Germline CDR1 reads LGHNA; CDR2 reads YNFKEQ. This CDR3 is CASSQEPNSNQPQHF.

V and J are TRBV18 and TRBJ2-1; the TRBD2 assignment by TCRdb is unverifiable without DNA. In germline, CDR1 is KGHSH, CDR2 LQKENI. The CDR3 extends over 13 amino acids. The CDR3 loop is CASESSGSNEQFF.

V usage is TRBV6-6 and J usage is TRBJ2-5; the D call of TRBD2 rests on TCRdb alone, since no DNA is present to check it. The CDR3 totals 14 residues. Germline lookup yields CDR1 MNHNY and CDR2 SVGAGI (reference sequence). This CDR3 is CASRGDLRKETQYF.

This chain links TRBV25-1 with TRBJ1-2. Germline V CDR1 and CDR2: MGHDK, SYGVNS. The CDR3 length is 12 residues. The CDR3 reads CASREGDYGYTF.

The chain recombines TRBV11-3 with TRBJ2-5; TCRdb names TRBD2, which stays unverified in the absence of DNA. CDR1 and CDR2 (germline): SGHNT, YENEEA. The CDR3 totals 13 residues. The CDR3 region is CASSYSPRETQYF.

The chain recombines TRBV6-5 with TRBJ2-1; the TCRdb D gene call, TRBD2, has no DNA to confirm it. The CDR3 spans 16 residues. CDR1 is MNHEY and CDR2 is SVGAGI in the germline V gene. CDR3 region: CATRSPSLSSYNEQFF.

V usage is TRBV19 and J usage is TRBJ2-4. CDR1 and CDR2 from the germline V gene are LNHDA and SQIVND (reference sequence). The CDR3 is made up of 16 amino acids. The CDR3 protein is CASSIVLEVAKNIQYF.

The gene calls are TRBV6-6 and TRBJ2-1; the TCRdb call, TRBD1, lacks DNA for checking. This CDR3 is 17 amino acids long. Germline lookup yields CDR1 MNHNY and CDR2 SVGAGI (reference sequence). The CDR3 region is CASSYTANRDGNNEQFF.

The chain recombines TRBV12-3 or TRBV12-4 with TRBJ1-4; the D gene TCRdb calls, TRBD1, cannot be checked with no DNA. The CDR3 sequence is 16 residues long. CDR3 loop: CASKGPNDPVKEKLFF.

CDR3 sequence: CSVNLDRVVETQYF. The chain employs TRBV29-1 and TRBJ2-5; without DNA, the TCRdb call of TRBD1 cannot be checked. The CDR3 totals 14 residues. Germline CDR1 is SQVTM and CDR2 is ANQGSEA.

This chain joins TRBV29-1 and TRBJ2-3. Germline V lookup: CDR1 SQVTM, CDR2 ANQGSEA. CDR3 length equals 13 residues. The chain's CDR3 is CSGEDGGTDTQYF.